The 29 T cell receptor beta chains below come from one sample, sequenced in a study of T cells after yellow fever vaccination. One entry per CDR3 protein, called by TCRdb with MiXCR from the 5' RACE reads. The sample comprises some 560,000 distinct CDR3 sequences, roughly 17% of which are singletons, and around a sixth rests with the top ten. This specimen was PBMCs, taken 5 days after the first yellow fever vaccination. The receptors come from a man younger than 30 who received the YFV17D yellow fever vaccine.

The chain's CDR3 is CSARDPQRSYEQYV. The CDR3 DNA is TGCAGTGCTAGAGACCCCCAACGGTCATACGAGCAGTACGTC. The V gene is TRBV20-1, the J gene TRBJ2-7; no clear D gene. This CDR3 spans 14 amino acids. Trimming left V 0 bases short and J 4 bases short, with 13 bases between. Germline V gene lookup returns CDR1 DFQATT and CDR2 SNEGSKA (reference sequence).

This clonotype was observed a few times. The CDR3 DNA reads TGTGCCAGCAGCCAAGATCTAGGACTAGCGGGGGCTAGCACAGATACGCAGTATTTT. Residues: CASSQDLGLAGASTDTQYF. V and J are TRBV3-1 and TRBJ2-3, with 13 bases matching TRBD2. V was pared by 0 bases and J by 0 bases, with 6 bases of the junction left unmatched. Germline V lookup: CDR1 LGHDT, CDR2 YNNKEL (reference sequence). The CDR3 runs 19 residues.

This chain connects TRBV12-3 or TRBV12-4 to TRBJ2-5; 8 bases agree with TRBD1. The CDR3 extends over 14 amino acids. J was trimmed by 4 bases and V by 5 bases; bases with no gene match: 6. Here the CDR3 reads CASSRYQGAETQYF. For the CDR3, the DNA is TGTGCCAGCAGTCGTTACCAGGGGGCAGAGACCCAGTACTTC.

Only a few counts were recorded for this clonotype. The V and J genes are TRBV7-8 and TRBJ2-2; D is unclear. Deletions cut 4 bases from V and 0 bases from J, with 15 bases between. Germline V CDR1 and CDR2: SGHVS, FQNEAQ. The CDR3 totals 17 residues. The CDR3 loop reads CASSSNTRASNTGELFF. DNA of the CDR3: TGTGCCAGCAGCTCCAACACCCGGGCTTCGAACACCGGGGAGCTGTTTTTT.

This clonotype was counted only a few times. This chain connects TRBV5-1 to TRBJ1-1; D is unclear. V was shortened by 0 bases and J by 8 bases, with 8 bases between the two germline ends. Germline assignment: CDR1 SGHRS and CDR2 YFSETQ. CDR3 size: 12 residues. CDR3 nucleotides: TGCGCCAGCAGCTTGGCTGGGAACGAAGCTTTCTTT. Translated: CASSLAGNEAFF.

This clonotype was observed a single time. The chain recombines TRBV18 with TRBJ1-2; TRBD1 is a possible D gene (6 bases). This CDR3 spans 15 amino acids. V was trimmed by 3 bases and J by 3 bases, leaving 14 bases between them. Germline V lookup: CDR1 KGHSH, CDR2 LQKENI. The CDR3 bases are TGTGCCAGCTCACCCGTACAGGGCTTCGACTATGGCTACACCTTC. Translation gives CASSPVQGFDYGYTF.

V usage is TRBV10-3 and J usage is TRBJ1-2, with TRBD1 matching over 9 bases. The CDR3 has 16 residues. Germline V lookup: CDR1 ENHRY, CDR2 SYGVKD. Unmatched junction bases numbered 11, after V lost 2 bases and J lost 7 bases. The CDR3 sequence is CAISEPGTGRLSGYTF. CDR3 in DNA: TGTGCCATCAGTGAGCCAGGGACAGGGCGCCTCTCTGGCTACACCTTC.

This sequence joins TRBV7-2 and TRBJ1-6; TRBD1 is a possible D gene (6 bases). V gave up 3 bases and J gave up 6 bases, with 12 bases separating them. There are 15 residues in the CDR3. Looked up from germline, CDR1 is SGHTA and CDR2 is FQGNSA. This chain's CDR3 is CASSFYRVPNSPLHF. The CDR3 nucleotides are TGTGCCAGCAGCTTCTACAGGGTTCCTAATTCACCCCTCCACTTT.

V and J are TRBV2 and TRBJ2-1, with D perhaps matching TRBD1 (5 bases). This CDR3 region has 15 residues. CDR1 SNHLY and CDR2 FYNNEI come from the germline V gene. Trimming cost V 2 bases and J 13 bases, with 21 bases left between them. DNA of the CDR3: TGTGCCAGCAGTGAAAACTCAGTAGGGGTCATCATTCAGTTCTTC. It yields the protein CASSENSVGVIIQFF.

V and J are TRBV5-1 and TRBJ2-1; 9 bases agree with TRBD1. V dropped 2 bases and J dropped 8; count of bases not matched to a gene: 5. In germline, CDR1 is SGHRS, CDR2 YFSETQ. The CDR3 spans 14 residues. The CDR3 reads CASSLQGAIDEQFF. The CDR3 region has the DNA TGCGCCAGCAGCTTACAGGGGGCAATAGATGAGCAGTTCTTC.

This clonotype was recorded at least ten times. This chain joins TRBV6-6 and TRBJ1-1; weak D call: TRBD1 (5 bases). V lost 3 bases to trimming and J lost 11 bases, with 10 bases between them. Germline CDR1 is MNHNY and CDR2 is SVGAGI (reference sequence). The CDR3 is made up of 11 amino acids. DNA for the CDR3: TGTGCCAGCAGTTATGACAGTGGGGCTTTCTTT. Protein sequence: CASSYDSGAFF.

This clonotype was recorded at least ten times. J is TRBJ2-7 and V is TRBV29-1; perhaps TRBD2 as D (5 bases). The V end lost 4 bases, the J end lost 3 bases, and 7 bases lay between the germline ends. This CDR3 spans 11 amino acids. The V gene's germline CDR1 is SQVTM and CDR2 ANQGSEA. CDR3 protein: CSVVGDYEQYF. The DNA of the CDR3 is TGCAGCGTTGTCGGGGACTACGAGCAGTACTTC.

This clonotype appeared a few times. The chain combines TRBV7-9 with TRBJ1-5; 7 bases align to TRBD1. V shed 5 bases and J 3 bases; nucleotides not matched to a gene: 4. The CDR3 loop spans 14 amino acids. Germline V gives CDR1 SEHNR, CDR2 FQNEAQ (reference sequence). CDR3 DNA sequence: TGTGCCAGCAGCCAAGGGACAGACAATCAGCCCCAGCATTTT. It yields the protein CASSQGTDNQPQHF. Combining the CDR3 with reference TRBV7-9 and TRBJ1-5 gives the whole variable domain DTGVSQNPRHKITKRGQNVTFRCDPISEHNRLYWYRQTLGQGPEFLTYFQNEAQLEKSRLLSDRFSAERPKGSFSTLEIQRTEQGDSAMYLCASSQGTDNQPQHFGDGTRLSIL.

This clonotype was seen a few times. The chain employs TRBV2 and TRBJ1-6; D may be TRBD1 (5 bases). Trimming stripped 6 bases from V and 7 bases from J, with 16 bases between. CDR1 and CDR2 (germline): SNHLY, FYNNEI. The CDR3 consists of 15 residues. DNA for the CDR3: TGTGCCAGCAGGTCGACAGCTACTGAAAATTCACCCCTCCACTTT. Amino acids: CASRSTATENSPLHF.

CDR3 nucleotides: TGTGCCAGCAGCAAAAGAGGGGTTCAGGATGAAAAACTGTTTTTT. Protein product: CASSKRGVQDEKLFF. The chain carries TRBV21-1 and TRBJ1-4; the D segment call TRBD1 is taken from the table without a DNA check. TRBV21-1 is described as a pseudogene. This CDR3 is built from 15 residues.

CDR3 protein: CASSPGLIGSEKLFF. CDR3 nucleotides: TGTGCCAGCAGTCCTGGGTTAATCGGTAGTGAAAAACTGTTTTTT. This chain joins TRBV12-3 or TRBV12-4 and TRBJ1-4; D uncertain. V was shortened by 5 bases and J by 7 bases, with 17 bases between the two germline ends. CDR3 length: 15 residues.

The chain is built from TRBV5-1 and TRBJ1-2, with D possibly matching TRBD1 (6 bases). From germline, CDR1 is SGHRS and CDR2 YFSETQ. CDR3 length: 14 residues. Between the trimmed V and J ends, which lost 0 bases and 8 bases, there was a span of 14 bases. The CDR3 DNA reads TGCGCCAGCAGCTTGGCCGGGACAAAGGAGGGCTACACCTTC. This codes for CASSLAGTKEGYTF.

This chain links TRBV11-2 with TRBJ1-5; D not resolved. Germline loops: CDR1 SGHAT, CDR2 FQNNGV. V was clipped by 5 bases and J by 0 bases, with 29 bases between them. This CDR3 has 21 amino acids. The CDR3 DNA is TGTGCCAGCAGCGAGAAAGGGTGGAGGGAAGACCAGACTTATAGCAATCAGCCCCAGCATTTT. Translation gives CASSEKGWREDQTYSNQPQHF.

The CDR3 spells CASSQVYRGRGNQPQHF. The CDR3 DNA sequence: TGTGCCAGCAGCCAAGTATACAGGGGGCGAGGCAATCAGCCCCAGCATTTT. The genes are TRBV4-2 and TRBJ1-5; TRBD1 matches 9 bases. CDR3 length equals 17 residues. CDR1 is LGHNA and CDR2 is YNFKEQ in the germline V gene. Trimming at V came to 1 base and at J to 2 bases, leaving 6 bases not matched to a gene.

This clonotype was seen a few times. This chain uses TRBV4-1 with TRBJ2-1; D perhaps matches TRBD2 (6 bases). CDR1 and CDR2 (germline): MGHRA, YSYEKL. CDR3 size: 15 residues. Trimming took off 4 bases at V and 7 bases at J, with 17 bases between the two ends. DNA for the CDR3: TGCGCCAGCAGCCCGGGACTCTCTCGGCCTAATGAGCAGTTCTTC. Translating it yields CASSPGLSRPNEQFF.

V usage is TRBV5-4 and J usage is TRBJ2-1, with a weak D call TRBD2 (6 bases). The V and J ends lost 5 bases and 7 bases respectively, with 13 bases between them. This CDR3 comprises 13 residues. CDR1 is SGHNT and CDR2 is YYREEE in the germline V gene (reference sequence). The CDR3 region has the DNA TGTGCCAGCAGGCGGGACTCCCTAAATGAGCAGTTCTTC. Its protein product is CASRRDSLNEQFF.

V gene TRBV15 combines with J gene TRBJ1-1; 9 bases agree with TRBD1. Germline values: CDR1 LNHNV, CDR2 YYDKDF (reference sequence). Trimming cost V 3 bases and J 5 bases; bases outside gene matches: 7. This CDR3 has 15 residues. The CDR3, as DNA: TGTGCCACCAGCAGCATAGGACAGGGGCGGACTGAAGCTTTCTTT. Its protein is CATSSIGQGRTEAFF.

The J gene is TRBJ2-7, the V gene TRBV6-2 or TRBV6-3; 8 bases map to TRBD1. The germline gives CDR1 MNHEY, CDR2 SVGEGT. This CDR3 is built from 15 residues. The junction had 7 bases not matched to a gene; V was cut back by 2 bases and J by 4 bases. The CDR3 sequence: CASSYKGQGIYEQYV. CDR3 nucleotides: TGTGCCAGCAGTTACAAAGGACAGGGCATTTACGAGCAGTACGTC.

The rearrangement links TRBV14 to TRBJ2-1; D is possibly TRBD2 (6 bases). The CDR3 is 14 amino acids. Germline V gene sequence: CDR1 SGHDN, CDR2 FVKESK. Trimming stripped 5 bases from V and 7 bases from J, with 15 bases between. The CDR3 sequence is CASSTSFPSNEQFF. In DNA form, the CDR3 reads TGTGCCAGCAGCACTAGCTTCCCTTCAAATGAGCAGTTCTTC.

This clonotype has only a few counts. V gene TRBV20-1 combines with J gene TRBJ2-1; possible D gene TRBD1, 5 bases. V dropped 6 bases and J dropped 0 bases, with 18 bases sitting between them. The CDR3 extends over 16 amino acids. The V gene's germline CDR1 is DFQATT and CDR2 SNEGSKA (reference sequence). Here the CDR3 reads CSAPDLQASSYNEQFF. The DNA of the CDR3 is TGCAGTGCCCCCGACCTACAGGCCAGCTCCTACAATGAGCAGTTCTTC.

This rearrangement joins TRBV4-3 to TRBJ1-5; D is possibly TRBD1 (6 bases). Trimming took off 0 bases at V and 1 base at J, with 10 bases between the two ends. The CDR3 has 16 residues. Germline lookup yields CDR1 LGHNA and CDR2 YSLEER. The CDR3 loop reads CASSQDYRASNQPQHF. The CDR3, as DNA: TGCGCCAGCAGCCAAGACTACAGGGCGAGCAATCAGCCCCAGCATTTT.

This chain connects TRBV5-5 to TRBJ2-5; no firm D call. CDR3 size: 12 residues. CDR1 SGHKS and CDR2 YYEKEE come from the germline V gene (reference sequence). V lost 4 bases and J lost 4, with 8 bases in between. The CDR3 DNA reads as TGTGCCAGCAGCCCAGAGACAGAGACCCAGTACTTC. This gives the protein CASSPETETQYF. The full variable domain, in which reference TRBV5-5 and TRBJ2-5 provide the parts outside the CDR3, is DAGVTQSPTHLIKTRGQQVTLRCSPISGHKSVSWYQQVLGQGPQFIFQYYEKEERGRGNFPDRFSARQFPNYSSELNVNALLLGDSALYLCASSPETETQYFGPGTRLLVL.

This sequence joins TRBV5-1 and TRBJ2-2; perhaps TRBD2 as D (5 bases). The CDR3 is 16 amino acids. Germline values: CDR1 SGHRS, CDR2 YFSETQ. V gave up 0 bases and J gave up 7 bases, with 16 bases separating them. The CDR3 bases are TGCGCCAGCAGCTTGGCCGCGGGCGGAAGGGTCGGGGAGCTGTTTTTT. It codes for CASSLAAGGRVGELFF.

The rearrangement joins TRBV6-2 or TRBV6-3 to TRBJ2-2, with D maybe TRBD1 (6 bases). In germline, CDR1 is MNHEY, CDR2 SVGEGT. CDR3 length equals 14 residues. Between the trimmed V and J ends, which lost 6 bases and 4 bases, there was a span of 12 bases. The CDR3 loop reads CASSPGQFTGELFF. The CDR3 DNA sequence: TGTGCCAGCAGCCCGGGACAATTCACCGGGGAGCTGTTTTTT.